This TCR beta chain was captured in a study of T cell responses to AZD1222 COVID-19 vaccine. Overall study findings and caveats: Spike-specific TCR breadth and depth both grew after two AZD1222 doses. The number of AZD1222 recipients seropositive at baseline was only five to seven. CD4 TCRs associated with vaccination spanned spike, dominating at 160-218 and 743-854. Most donors were white British and more were female, and clonal diversity was possibly underestimated.

Libraries were prepared by immunoSEQ multiplex PCR; TCRdb keeps only in-frame clonotypes and omits some of them. The repertoire holds 45,000 to 60,000 clones, with roughly 90% as singletons. The J segment lost 6 bases and the V segment lost 3 bases, leaving 5 bases of the junction unmatched. Germline V gene data show CDR1 as LNHDA and CDR2 as SQIVND (reference sequence). The CDR3 contains 14 residues. Points on this clone: Its target is unknown.

Specimen: peripheral blood, collected on day 0 of AZD1222 vaccination. This receptor was identified in an adult in good health. The chain uses TRBV19 and TRBJ1-5, with 7 bases that match TRBD1. CDR3 protein: CASSMAGGPQPQHF. Here the CDR3 DNA reads TGTGCCAGTAGTATGGCAGGGGGGCCTCAGCCCCAGCATTTT.